The 7 T cell receptor beta chains reported below all come from one sample, sequenced in a study of beta chain features in type 1 diabetes listed by TCRdb under 2018. Libraries were prepared through the immunoSEQ multiplex PCR assay. The entire isolated RNA was reverse transcribed using the High Capacity cDNA Reverse Transcription Kit, and thus expressed TCRB transcripts were sequenced. This immuneACCESS table, as held by TCRdb, lists in-frame sequences with V and J called but not all clones. Of the missing ones, under half trace to an unresolved V gene in checked studies; the others have no known cause. The sample table shows some 900,000 clones, and around a sixth are seen once. The top ten hold about 0.02% of the sample. The specimen was naive CD4+ T cells from blood. In the paper's terms, the cell subset or site label means: true naive CD4+ T cells. The receptor set was obtained from a young woman in good health.

The rearrangement joins TRBV11-2 to TRBJ1-1, with D tentatively TRBD1 (5 bases). The germline gives CDR1 SGHAT, CDR2 FQNNGV. V was pared by 5 bases and J by 4 bases, with 23 bases between. The CDR3 contains 17 residues. CDR3 sequence reads: CASSARRDEGRGTEAFF. DNA of the CDR3: TGTGCCAGCAGCGCCAGACGGGATGAGGGACGCGGCACTGAAGCTTTCTTT. Full variable domain (remainder filled in from reference TRBV11-2 and TRBJ1-1): EAGVAQSPRYKIIEKRQSVAFWCNPISGHATLYWYQQILGQGPKLLIQFQNNGVVDDSQLPKDRFSAERLKGVDSTLKIQPAKLEDSAVYLCASSARRDEGRGTEAFFGQGTRLTVV.

Turning to this clone: This specimen includes other DNA sequences encoding the same CDR3. The V call is TRBV29-1, the J call TRBJ2-7, with D possibly TRBD2 on 5 matching bases. The CDR3 extends over 11 amino acids. Germline lookup yields CDR1 SQVTM and CDR2 ANQGSEA. V dropped 6 bases and J dropped 3 bases, with 9 bases sitting between them. This CDR3 is CSVGLGYEQYF. The CDR3 bases are TGCAGCGTCGGACTTGGCTACGAGCAGTACTTC.

The chain's CDR3 is CASSWTPGLEGDEQFF. The CDR3 nucleotides read TGTGCCAGCAGCTGGACCCCGGGACTAGAGGGCGATGAGCAGTTCTTC. The rearrangement uses TRBV5-4 and TRBJ2-1, with TRBD2 matching 8 bases. The CDR3 totals 16 residues. J was trimmed by 8 bases and V by 3 bases; bases with no gene match: 13. The germline V gene encodes CDR1 SGHNT and CDR2 YYREEE (reference sequence). The whole variable domain, remainder taken from reference TRBV5-4 and TRBJ2-1, is ETGVTQSPTHLIKTRGQQVTLRCSSQSGHNTVSWYQQALGQGPQFIFQYYREEENGRGNFPPRFSGLQFPNYSSELNVNALELDDSALYLCASSWTPGLEGDEQFFGPGTRLTVL.

About this clone itself: Different DNA sequences within this sample yield the same CDR3. V gene TRBV20-1 combines with J gene TRBJ2-7, with D unclear. With 6 bases removed from V and 4 bases from J, the gap between germline ends came to 4 bases. This CDR3 comprises 9 residues. Looked up from germline, CDR1 is DFQATT and CDR2 is SNEGSKA (reference sequence). The CDR3 is CSAGYEQYF. CDR3 bases: TGCAGTGCGGGATACGAGCAGTACTTC.

V and J are TRBV7-2 and TRBJ2-7; unclear D gene. Germline CDR1 reads SGHTA; CDR2 reads FQGNSA. This CDR3 region has 15 residues. V lost 2 bases, J lost 3 bases, and 14 bases lay in between. The CDR3 coding sequence is TGTGCCAGCAGCTTAAAACGGAGCGCCTTCTACGAGCAGTACTTC. It specifies CASSLKRSAFYEQYF.

This clone was picked up a small number of times. The chain employs TRBV25-1 and TRBJ2-1; 11 bases line up with TRBD2. Germline V gives CDR1 MGHDK, CDR2 SYGVNS. This CDR3 comprises 16 residues. With V trimmed by 3 bases and J by 6 bases, 7 bases remained unmatched. Here the CDR3 DNA reads TGTGCCAGCAGTGACACTAGCGGGAGTGCGGGCAATGAGCAGTTCTTC. Its translation: CASSDTSGSAGNEQFF.

This clone was picked up a small number of times. The rearrangement uses TRBV28 and TRBJ2-1; 8 nucleotides align to TRBD1. The CDR3 covers 15 residues. CDR1 and CDR2 from the germline V gene are MDHEN and SYDVKM. Germline trimming cut 2 bases from V and 15 bases from J; bases unmatched to any gene: 15. As DNA, the CDR3 is TGTGCCAGCAGTTTAGTGCCAGGGGGCGGAAACCATGGGTTCTTC. It specifies CASSLVPGGGNHGFF. Full variable domain (rest looked up from reference TRBV28 and TRBJ2-1): DVKVTQSSRYLVKRTGEKVFLECVQDMDHENMFWYRQDPGLGLRLIYFSYDVKMKEKGDIPEGYSVSREKKERFSLILESASTNQTSMYLCASSLVPGGGNHGFFGPGTRLTVL.